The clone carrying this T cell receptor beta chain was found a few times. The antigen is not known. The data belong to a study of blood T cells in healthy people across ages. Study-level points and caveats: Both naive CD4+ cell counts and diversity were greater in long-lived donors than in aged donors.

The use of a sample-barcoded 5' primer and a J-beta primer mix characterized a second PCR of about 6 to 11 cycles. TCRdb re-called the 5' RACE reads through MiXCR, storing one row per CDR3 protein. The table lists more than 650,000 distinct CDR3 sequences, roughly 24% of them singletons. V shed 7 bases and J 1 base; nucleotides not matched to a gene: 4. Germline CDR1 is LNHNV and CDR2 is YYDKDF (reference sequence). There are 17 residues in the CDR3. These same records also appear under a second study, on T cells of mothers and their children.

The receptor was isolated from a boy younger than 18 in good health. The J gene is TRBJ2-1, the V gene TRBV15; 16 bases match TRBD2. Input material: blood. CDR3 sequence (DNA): TGTGCCACCACCGGGACTAGCGGGGGGGCATCCTACAATGAGCAGTTCTTC. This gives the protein CATTGTSGGASYNEQFF.